This T cell receptor beta chain was observed in a study of long-term antiretroviral therapy in people with HIV. Turning to the study itself: It was about a decade before the 2015 immediate-ART recommendation that the earliest samples were taken. Study observations and caveats: Increased diversity was seen after ART, yet it remained lower than in transplant donor controls. Across all time points, the repertoire was dominated by clones that expanded before ART.

The CDR3 runs 16 residues. The germline gives CDR1 MDHEN, CDR2 SYDVKM. V gave up 4 bases and J gave up 2 bases, with 17 bases separating them. Researchers ran immunoSEQ v3.0 at survey level. A per-sample goal of roughly 40,000-50,000 T-cell genomes was targeted by sequencing. Method: immunoSEQ multiplex PCR; TCRdb's copy keeps in-frame clones and lacks some. The sample has around 20,000 clones; around 80% are singletons. Remarks on this clone: Its antigen is undetermined.

Sample: unsorted PBMCs, taken 2.9 years after starting antiretroviral therapy. The origin of this receptor is a woman aged 30 to 39 with HIV. The chain couples TRBV28 to TRBJ1-1; D perhaps matches TRBD1 (5 bases). This CDR3 reads CASSSNPGRENTEAFF. The CDR3 DNA reads as TGTGCCAGCAGTTCTAATCCGGGACGGGAAAACACTGAAGCTTTCTTT.